This TCR beta chain was identified in a study of cytomegalovirus exposure and HLA in healthy donors. Points from the study as a whole: Common viral pathogens were later found to be apparently linked to several of the most significant clusters. Associated with cytomegalovirus, according to the listing, were some 150 TCR beta chains.

V shed 3 bases and J shed 3 bases, with 10 bases lying between them. Germline V gene lookup returns CDR1 PRHDT and CDR2 FYEKMQ (reference sequence). The CDR3 runs 14 residues. For this clone: Its matching antigen is unknown.

In the PCR, 60 Vbeta and 13 Jbeta primers were used. Sequenced by immunoSEQ multiplex PCR; TCRdb stores in-frame clones only, minus some. Here the sample spans around 100,000 clones, approximately 70% being singletons. Sequenced sample: PBMCs. The chain is built from TRBV13 and TRBJ2-3; a possible D gene is TRBD1 (5 bases). The receptor's source is a man aged 40-50 years in good health and CMV-seropositive. In DNA form, the CDR3 reads TGTGCCAGCAGCTTTGCCAGGGCGACAGATACGCAGTATTTT. As protein: CASSFARATDTQYF.